This TCR beta chain was identified in a study of T cell changes during pregnancy in multiple sclerosis. Generated by immunoSEQ multiplex PCR, the TCRdb table keeps only in-frame clones and is missing some. The sample has 60,000 to 65,000 clones, 90% seen once; the top ten hold less than 2.5%. This TCR was sampled from a female donor in good health, enrolled as a control in a pregnancy study. Sample: peripheral blood, taken in the second trimester of pregnancy.

CDR3 nucleotide sequence: TGCGCCAGCAGCCCCCGGGTCGGGACAGGGCGATCAGAGACCCAGTACTTC. Translation gives CASSPRVGTGRSETQYF. V usage is TRBV5-1 and J usage is TRBJ2-5; 9 bases match TRBD1. V was pared by 4 bases and J by 4 bases, with 14 bases of the junction left unmatched. The CDR3 loop spans 17 amino acids. The germline V gene encodes CDR1 SGHRS and CDR2 YFSETQ.